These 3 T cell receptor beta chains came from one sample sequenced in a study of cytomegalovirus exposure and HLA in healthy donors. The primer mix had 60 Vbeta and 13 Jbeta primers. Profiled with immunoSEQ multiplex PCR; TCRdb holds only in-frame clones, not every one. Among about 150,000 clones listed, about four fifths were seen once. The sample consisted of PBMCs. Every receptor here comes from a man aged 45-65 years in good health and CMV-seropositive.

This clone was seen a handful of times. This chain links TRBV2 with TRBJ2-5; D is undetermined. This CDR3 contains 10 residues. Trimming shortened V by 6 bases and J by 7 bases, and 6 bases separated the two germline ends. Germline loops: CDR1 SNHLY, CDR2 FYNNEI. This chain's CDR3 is CASRTGTQYF. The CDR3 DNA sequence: TGTGCCAGCAGAACGGGGACCCAGTACTTC.

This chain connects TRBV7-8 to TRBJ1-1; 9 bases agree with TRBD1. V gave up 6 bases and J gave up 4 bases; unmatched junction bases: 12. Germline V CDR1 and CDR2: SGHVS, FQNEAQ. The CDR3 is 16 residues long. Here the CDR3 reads CASSSLNRGQGTEAFF. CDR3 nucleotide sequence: TGTGCCAGCAGTAGCCTTAACAGGGGGCAGGGCACTGAAGCTTTCTTT. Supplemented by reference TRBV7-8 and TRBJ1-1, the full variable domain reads GAGVSQSPRYKVAKRGQDVALRCDPISGHVSLFWYQQALGQGPEFLTYFQNEAQLDKSGLPSDRFFAERPEGSVSTLKIQRTQQEDSAVYLCASSSLNRGQGTEAFFGQGTRLTVV.

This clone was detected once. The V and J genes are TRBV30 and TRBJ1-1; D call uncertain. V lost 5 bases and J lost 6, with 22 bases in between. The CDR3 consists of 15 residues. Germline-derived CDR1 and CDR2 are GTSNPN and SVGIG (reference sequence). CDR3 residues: CAWGDMGGHGAEAFF. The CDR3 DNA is TGTGCCTGGGGTGACATGGGAGGCCATGGCGCTGAAGCTTTCTTT.